What follows describes a single TCR beta chain. Repertoires were generated with immunoSEQ multiplex PCR, while TCRdb's copy carries only in-frame clones and drops some. The sample holds about 70,000 clones; approximately 75% are singletons and the top ten take about 6%. The sample comes from a study of blood T cell repertoires in COVID-19. As for the study in general: Italy, Spain and the United States were the sources of the convalescent and acute COVID-19 samples. T cells, B-cell-depleted T cells, or PBMCs supplied cDNA or gDNA.

Trimming removed 4 bases at V and 7 bases at J, with 17 bases between. The CDR3 loop spans 14 amino acids. CDR1 and CDR2 (germline): MNHEY, SVGEGT. This clonotype was obtained from a woman aged 60-75 years with acute or convalescent COVID-19. The sample was peripheral blood. The genes are TRBV6-2 or TRBV6-3 and TRBJ2-7, with D possibly being TRBD1 (6 bases). CDR3 bases: TGTGCCAGCAGTTCATTACAGGGCCCCAAGGAGCAGTACTTC. Protein: CASSSLQGPKEQYF.